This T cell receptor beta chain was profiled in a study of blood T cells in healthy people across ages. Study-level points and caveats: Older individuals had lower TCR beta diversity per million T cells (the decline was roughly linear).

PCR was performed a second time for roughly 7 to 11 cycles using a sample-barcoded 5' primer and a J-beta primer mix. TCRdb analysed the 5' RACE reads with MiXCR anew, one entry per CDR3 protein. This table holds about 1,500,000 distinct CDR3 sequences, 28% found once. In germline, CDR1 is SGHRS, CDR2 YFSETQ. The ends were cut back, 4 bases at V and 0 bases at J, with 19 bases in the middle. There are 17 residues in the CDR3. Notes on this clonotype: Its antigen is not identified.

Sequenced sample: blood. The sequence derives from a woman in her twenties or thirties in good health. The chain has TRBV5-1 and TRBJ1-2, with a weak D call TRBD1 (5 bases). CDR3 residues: CASSPLTGTDANYGYTF. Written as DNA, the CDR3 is TGCGCCAGCAGCCCGCTCACCGGGACGGACGCTAACTATGGCTACACCTTC.